This T cell receptor beta chain was identified during a study of T cells in Graves' hyperthyroidism and ophthalmopathy (dated by TCRdb to about 2019). A note on the overall study: Peripheral blood was collected at initial diagnosis, before any treatment. The 75 to 100 discovery patients were randomly split 7:3 into training and test sets. The study also compared thyroid tissue and blood T-cell repertoires from about 6 Graves' hyperthyroidism patients. Prospective prediction of ophthalmopathy was tested in an independent validation cohort consisting of some 19 hyperthyroidism patients and 15 or so patients who later progressed to ophthalmopathy. The paper describes TCR Vbeta CDR3 sequencing of 130 to 150 peripheral blood samples, made up of about 40 ophthalmopathy patients, around 78 hyperthyroidism patients and approximately 17 progressor patients. To identify distinguishing TCR V-J signatures, a discovery cohort of about 100 patients was used, comprising 40 to 45 with Graves' ophthalmopathy and some 60 with stable Graves' hyperthyroidism. Following sampling, methimazole starting at 30 mg daily was given to hyperthyroidism patients, and high-dose intravenous methylprednisolone was given to ophthalmopathy patients. The investigation overall reported the following: In validation, the model predicted progression to ophthalmopathy a median of 6.5 months before onset, with approximately 70% sensitivity and just under 75% specificity. No statistical method was used to set the sample size in advance, and investigators knew the group allocation. A 13 V-J signature model separated ophthalmopathy from stable hyperthyroidism, with about 90% sensitivity and just under 84% specificity in cross-validation and 80%/75% in testing. Most expanded thyroid clonotypes (frequency above 0.001) were also detected in blood, suggesting blood repertoires may reflect thyroid immune responses.

Hyperthyroidism patients were aged 18 to 65 years and newly diagnosed, with disease duration of less than 2 months. The study excluded patients with uncontrolled infections, other autoimmune diseases, pregnancy or lactation. Clinical symptoms, serum thyroxine and TRAb, thyroid ultrasound, and orbital computed tomography formed the basis for the diagnoses. For progressor patients, blood was drawn at the first diagnosis of hyperthyroidism, before any ophthalmopathy symptoms had appeared. PBMCs were separated from over 9 ml of fresh peripheral blood using Ficoll-Paque density gradient centrifugation. Progressor patients were initially diagnosed with Graves' hyperthyroidism and developed ophthalmopathy during follow-up. Total RNA was extracted using Trizol reagent, and RNA quality was assessed on an Agilent 2100 Bioanalyzer. Amplification of TCR beta CDR3 regions was carried out from RNA transcripts. The first round of RT-PCR for the TCR CDR3 was performed with the HTBI primer set and the Qiagen OneStep RT-PCR kit. The libraries were constructed in a second round of multiplex PCR and then size-selected and purified. Libraries were sequenced paired-end with 100 bp reads on an Illumina HiSeq2000. The authors processed their data as follows. SOAPnuke was used to process the raw data, with reads discarded if the reads contained adapters or uncalled bases, had a mean Phred below 15, or lacked an exact constant-primer or identifier match. High-quality paired reads were merged using COPE v1.2.5, and each unique nucleotide sequence was defined as a clonotype. Clonotypes were aligned to IMGT TRBV, TRBD and TRBJ reference segments using MiTCR v1.1. The analysis was restricted to V-J combinations with a frequency above 0.0001, which together covered about 99% of the repertoires. A TCS score was defined as the ratio of F50 (clonal expansion) to E x V (chaos), with BLOSUM62-based TCRdist applied between CDR3 peptides within each V-J. Welch's t-statistics and random forest reduced 500 to 550 V-J features to 13, which were used in a naive Bayes classifier (R e1071). The raw public data were reprocessed by TCRdb itself: fastp quality trimming at Q25, MiXCR clonotype calling, in-frame beta chains only. Each CDR3 protein appears once, grouped with its most common genes and DNA. The authors' filters were not applied to this entry. This sample gives roughly 250,000 distinct CDR3 sequences in total; roughly 15% of them show up just once. The top ten hold less than 15% of the sample.

Comment on this clonotype: Which antigen it targets is not known. No quality values exist for individual bases; no much larger clone is one base distant.

The CDR3 measures 11 amino acids from cysteine to phenylalanine. Only CDR3 DNA remains: 33 bases, in frame from the first base. As encoded in the germline V gene (reference sequence), CDR1 is SGHKS while CDR2 is YYEKEE. V is pared back by 4 bases and J by 8 bases, with 9 bases lying between the germline termini. The specimen sequenced was blood. The V and J genes are TRBV5-5 and TRBJ1-2; no D segment can be confidently identified. The receptor was derived from a woman in her thirties or forties with Graves' hyperthyroidism that later progressed to Graves' ophthalmopathy. The nucleotides are TGTGCCAGCAGCGGCCCGGAAGGCTACACCTTC. It codes for CASSGPEGYTF.